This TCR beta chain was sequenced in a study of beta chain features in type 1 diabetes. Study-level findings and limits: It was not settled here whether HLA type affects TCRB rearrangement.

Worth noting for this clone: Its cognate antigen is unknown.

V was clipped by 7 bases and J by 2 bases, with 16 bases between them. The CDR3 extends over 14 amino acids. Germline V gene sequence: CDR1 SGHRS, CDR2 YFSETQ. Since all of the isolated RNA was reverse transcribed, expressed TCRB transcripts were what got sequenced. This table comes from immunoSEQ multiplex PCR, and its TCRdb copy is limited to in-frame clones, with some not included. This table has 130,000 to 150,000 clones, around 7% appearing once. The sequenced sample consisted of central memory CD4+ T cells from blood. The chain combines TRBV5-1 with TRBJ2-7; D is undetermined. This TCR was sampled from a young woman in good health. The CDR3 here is CASRLETVTYEQYF. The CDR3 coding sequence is TGCGCCAGCCGACTGGAGACGGTTACCTACGAGCAGTACTTC.